This is a list of T cell receptor beta chains from one sample in a study of blood T cell repertoires in COVID-19. Measured with immunoSEQ multiplex PCR; TCRdb has only the in-frame clones, and not every one. The sample shows under 300,000 clones, about 79% of them seen only once. Sequenced input: peripheral blood. These receptors were taken from an elderly woman with acute or convalescent COVID-19. The CDR3 runs from the conserved cysteine through the conserved F or W. A D gene is named only where the DNA matches it firmly. Some rows have no size entry. The others give once, few or many, or a class for an expanded clone.

abundance	d_gene	v_gene	j_gene	CDR3nt	CDR3aa
once	NA	TRBV5-5	TRBJ1-4	TGTGCCAGCAGCTTGGCCGGAGTCCACACTAATGAAAAACTGTTTTTT	CASSLAGVHTNEKLFF
NA	NA	TRBV12-5	TRBJ1-5	TGTGCTAGTGGTCCCCCGGGTAGCAATCAGCCCCAGCATTTT	CASGPPGSNQPQHF
NA	NA	TRBV24-1	TRBJ1-2	TGTGCCACCAGTGATTTGGGCAGGGATAACTATGGCTACACCTTC	CATSDLGRDNYGYTF
NA	NA	TRBV12-3/TRBV12-4	TRBJ1-1	TGTGCCAGCAGACCCGACACGGTTGAGTTAGCTTTCTTT	CASRPDTVELAFF
NA	NA	TRBV23-1	TRBJ2-1	TGCGCCAGCAGTCAACCGGTTAGCTCCTACAATGAGCAGTTCTTC	CASSQPVSSYNEQFF
NA	TRBD2	TRBV5-5	TRBJ2-3	TGTGCCAGCAGCTCTGGACTAGCGTGGGAAGATACGCAGTATTTT	CASSSGLAWEDTQYF
NA	NA	TRBV5-1	TRBJ1-4	TGCGCCAGCAGCCCCACAGGAATAGAAAAACTGTTTTTT	CASSPTGIEKLFF
few	TRBD1	TRBV15	TRBJ2-2	TGTGCCACCAGCAGAGATCGAAGGACAGGACCGAACACCGGGGAGCTGTTTTTT	CATSRDRRTGPNTGELFF
NA	NA	TRBV2	TRBJ2-7	TGTGCCAGCGGGCGCAGGTTAACCTACGAGCAGTACTTC	CASGRRLTYEQYF
NA	NA	TRBV28	TRBJ1-5	TGTGCCAGCAGCCCGGGGGTTGGGTTGTCGTGGCAGCCCCAGCATTTT	CASSPGVGLSWQPQHF
NA	TRBD2	TRBV2	TRBJ2-1	TGTGCCAGCACCAGGACTAGTCGCTACAATGAGCAGTTCTTC	CASTRTSRYNEQFF
NA	NA	TRBV28	TRBJ1-4	TGTGCCAGCACCCCTGCTCAAGGGGGGGGTACTAATGAAAAACTGTTTTTT	CASTPAQGGGTNEKLFF
NA	TRBD2	TRBV7-2	TRBJ2-3	TGTGCCAGCAGCTTAATAGGGTTAGCACGCGGGGGGCAGTATTTT	CASSLIGLARGGQYF
NA	NA	TRBV27	TRBJ1-6	TGTGCCAGCAGTTCCTCTTATATCTCCTATAATTCACCCCTCCACTTT	CASSSSYISYNSPLHF
NA	NA	TRBV2	TRBJ1-3	TGTGCCAGCAGTGTTTTAAGCGGATTAATGGGAAACACCATATATTTT	CASSVLSGLMGNTIYF
NA	NA	TRBV30	TRBJ1-4	TGTGCCTGGAACCGAGCTACAACTAATGAAAAACTGTTTTTT	CAWNRATTNEKLFF
NA	TRBD1	TRBV6-5	TRBJ1-1	TGTGCCAGCAGTTGGGGGACAGGGACGAACACTGAAGCTTTCTTT	CASSWGTGTNTEAFF
NA	NA	TRBV27	TRBJ2-7	TGTGCCAGCAGTTTAGTAGGACTCGCCTACGAGCAGTACTTC	CASSLVGLAYEQYF
NA	NA	TRBV2	TRBJ1-2	TGTGCAGGTGGGGGGGATAACTATGGCTACACCTTC	CAGGGDNYGYTF
once	NA	TRBV18	TRBJ1-2	TGTGCCAGCTCACCTTTGGAGGCCTATGGCTACACCTTC	CASSPLEAYGYTF
NA	NA	TRBV19	TRBJ2-2	TGTGCCAGTAGTATAGATCGGGGGTCCGGGGAGCTGTTTTTT	CASSIDRGSGELFF
few	NA	TRBV7-8	TRBJ1-5	TGTGCCAGCAGCCCCAGGGCCGTCGGGCCCCAGCATTTT	CASSPRAVGPQHF
NA	TRBD1	TRBV18	TRBJ1-1	TGTGCCAGCTCACCCCAGGGGGCGAAGAACACTGAAGCTTTCTTT	CASSPQGAKNTEAFF
once	TRBD1	TRBV20-1	TRBJ1-2	TGCAGTGCTAAGACAGGGGCTGGCTACACCTTC	CSAKTGAGYTF
NA	NA	TRBV15	TRBJ1-5	TGTGCCACCAGCAGTAGGGGTGAGCTGTTCCAGCCCCAGCATTTT	CATSSRGELFQPQHF
NA	NA	TRBV3-1/TRBV3-2	TRBJ2-2	TGTGCCAGCAGCCAATTGGGGAGTAGCACCGGGGAGCTGTTTTTT	CASSQLGSSTGELFF
NA	NA	TRBV6-1	TRBJ2-6	TGTGCCAGCAGTGATATCCTAATCTCTGGGGCCAACGTCCTGACTTTC	CASSDILISGANVLTF
NA	NA	TRBV4-2	TRBJ2-2	TGTGCCAGCAGCCCCGAGGTGTGGAGGGAGCTGTTTTTT	CASSPEVWRELFF
NA	TRBD1	TRBV5-1	TRBJ1-4	TGCGCCAGCAGCCCTGGGGACAGGGTGGTTGAAAAACTGTTTTTT	CASSPGDRVVEKLFF
once	NA	TRBV12-2	TRBJ1-5	TGTGCAAGTCGCTTAGAGGCGGACAGGGGATTAAATCAGCCCCAGCATTTT	CASRLEADRGLNQPQHF
NA	TRBD1	TRBV28	TRBJ1-4	TGTGCCAGCAGAGAACAGGGGCAGGGTAATGAAAAACTGTTTTTT	CASREQGQGNEKLFF
NA	NA	TRBV30	TRBJ1-3	TGTGCCTGGAGTGTACTGGGGGGGGCCGGTGGAAACACCATATATTTT	CAWSVLGGAGGNTIYF
once	NA	TRBV2	TRBJ1-1	TGTGCCAGCAGCGGTTTTACTGAAGCTTTCTTT	CASSGFTEAFF
NA	NA	TRBV2	TRBJ1-6	TGTGCCAGCAGGTCAGGGACAAGAAATTCACCCCTCCACTTT	CASRSGTRNSPLHF
NA	TRBD2	TRBV30	TRBJ2-1	TGTGCCTGGAGTGTACTAGCGGGGGTCGGGGAGCAGTTCTTC	CAWSVLAGVGEQFF